The 9 T cell receptor beta chains below were found in one sample sequenced in a study of cytomegalovirus exposure and HLA in healthy donors (TCRdb year 2017). Library preparation employed the immunoSEQ multiplex PCR assay. A mixture of 60 forward primers for TCR Vbeta segments and 13 reverse primers for TCR Jbeta segments was used in the multiplex PCR. TCRdb stores this immuneACCESS table with in-frame sequences only. Part of the clones is absent; in the studies checked, under half of the shortfall reflects unresolved V genes, and no reason is known for the rest. The sample contains under 300,000 clones, 81% of them found a single time. The ten largest clones represent 7% to 9% of the sample. Specimen: PBMCs. The receptor set was obtained from a woman in her sixties or seventies in good health and CMV-seropositive.

This clone was observed a handful of times. The chain couples TRBV5-1 to TRBJ1-1; 7 bases match TRBD1. V was pared by 6 bases and J by 0 bases, with 11 bases of the junction left unmatched. Germline V gene lookup returns CDR1 SGHRS and CDR2 YFSETQ. The CDR3 is made up of 16 amino acids. In DNA form, the CDR3 reads TGCGCCAGCAAGGTCTCCATACAGGGGATGAACACTGAAGCTTTCTTT. The encoded protein is CASKVSIQGMNTEAFF.

This sequence joins TRBV12-5 and TRBJ2-1, with 12 bases matching TRBD2. Germline lookup yields CDR1 LGHNT and CDR2 FRNRAP. V lost 7 bases to trimming and J lost 4 bases; unmatched junction nucleotides: 5. CDR3 length equals 15 residues. The CDR3 loop reads CASAPTSGGYNEQFF. The DNA for the CDR3 is TGTGCTAGTGCCCCGACTAGCGGGGGTTACAATGAGCAGTTCTTC.

The J gene is TRBJ2-7, the V gene TRBV29-1, with a tentative D call TRBD2 (6 bases). The CDR3 totals 12 residues. V was trimmed by 7 bases and J by 1 base, leaving 11 bases between them. Germline CDR1 and CDR2: SQVTM and ANQGSEA. CDR3 DNA: TGCAGCGGCCGGGACTTTTCCTACGAGCAGTACTTC. Amino acid sequence: CSGRDFSYEQYF.

This chain connects TRBV5-1 to TRBJ2-1; the D is unclear. Trimming left V 2 bases short and J 5 bases short, with 8 bases between. Per germline, CDR1 SGHRS and CDR2 YFSETQ. The CDR3 sequence is 13 residues long. CDR3 DNA sequence: TGCGCCAGCAGCTTTCTAGGCGACAATGAGCAGTTCTTC. This gives the protein CASSFLGDNEQFF.

The CDR3 is CASSMGERQPQHF. DNA of the CDR3: TGTGCCAGTAGTATGGGAGAAAGGCAGCCCCAGCATTTT. The chain combines TRBV19 with TRBJ1-5; D gene unclear. In germline, CDR1 is LNHDA, CDR2 SQIVND (reference sequence). The CDR3 contains 13 residues. The V gene lost 3 bases and the J gene lost 7 bases, with 10 bases spanning the gap.

The V call is TRBV5-4, the J call TRBJ2-1; 10 positions agree with TRBD2. With V trimmed by 3 bases and J by 8 bases, 11 bases remained unmatched. The germline gives CDR1 SGHNT, CDR2 YYREEE (reference sequence). The length of the CDR3 is 16 residues. CDR3 protein: CASSSPAGGPGHEQFF. For the CDR3, the DNA is TGTGCCAGCAGCTCCCCAGCGGGAGGGCCCGGCCATGAGCAGTTCTTC.

V gene TRBV19 combines with J gene TRBJ2-1, with D uncertain. CDR1 LNHDA and CDR2 SQIVND come from the germline V gene (reference sequence). V gave up 5 bases and J gave up 6 bases, with 8 bases separating them. This CDR3 contains 12 residues. The CDR3 coding sequence is TGTGCCAGTAGTGACTTGTTCAATGAGCAGTTCTTC. Residues: CASSDLFNEQFF.

The chain has TRBV7-9 and TRBJ1-5, with 7 bases identical to TRBD1. The CDR3 has 14 residues. CDR1 and CDR2 (germline): SEHNR, FQNEAQ (reference sequence). The trim removed 3 bases at V and 3 bases at J, leaving 2 bases unmatched. The CDR3 loop is CASSLGQHNQPQHF. The CDR3 DNA reads TGTGCCAGCAGCTTGGGACAGCACAATCAGCCCCAGCATTTT.

The rearrangement joins TRBV7-9 to TRBJ2-1; 9 nucleotides match TRBD2. J was trimmed by 4 bases and V by 1 base; bases with no gene match: 5. Germline lookup yields CDR1 SEHNR and CDR2 FQNEAQ (reference sequence). The CDR3 sequence is 16 residues long. CDR3 nucleotide sequence: TGTGCCAGCAGCTTAGTTGGACTAGCGAGGTACAATGAGCAGTTCTTC. Translation: CASSLVGLARYNEQFF. Using reference TRBV7-9 and TRBJ2-1 for the parts outside the CDR3, the full variable domain is DTGVSQNPRHKITKRGQNVTFRCDPISEHNRLYWYRQTLGQGPEFLTYFQNEAQLEKSRLLSDRFSAERPKGSFSTLEIQRTEQGDSAMYLCASSLVGLARYNEQFFGPGTRLTVL.